What follows are 27 T cell receptor beta chains derived from one specimen sequenced in a study of blood T cell repertoires in COVID-19. The data were produced by immunoSEQ multiplex PCR, yet TCRdb's version contains in-frame clones alone and is incomplete. Here the sample spans about 400,000 clones, about 87% being singletons. Sequencing was performed on peripheral blood. Receptors originate from a human donor in a cohort sampled during active COVID-19.

The rearrangement links TRBV5-1 to TRBJ1-1; D perhaps matches TRBD1 (5 bases). Germline V gene data show CDR1 as SGHRS and CDR2 as YFSETQ. The germline V and J ends were trimmed by 4 bases and 7 bases, with 23 bases remaining between them. The CDR3 runs 16 residues. As DNA, the CDR3 is TGCGCCAGCAGCCCCGATCTCGGGGGGGGAGGTGGTGAAGCTTTCTTT. It codes for CASSPDLGGGGGEAFF. Filled out from reference TRBV5-1 and TRBJ1-1, the complete variable domain reads KAGVTQTPRYLIKTRGQQVTLSCSPISGHRSVSWYQQTPGQGLQFLFEYFSETQRNKGNFPGRFSGRQFSNSRSEMNVSTLELGDSALYLCASSPDLGGGGGEAFFGQGTRLTVV.

The chain joins TRBV7-3 to TRBJ2-5; 7 nucleotides align to TRBD2. Per germline, CDR1 SGHTA and CDR2 FQGTGA. The length of the CDR3 is 15 residues. V lost 5 bases, J lost 5 bases, and 11 bases stayed unmatched. The CDR3, as DNA: TGTGCCAGCAGCCCTCTAGCGGACGCTCGGGAGACCCAGTACTTC. Protein sequence: CASSPLADARETQYF.

This clone was seen once. The gene calls are TRBV4-2 and TRBJ2-5; TRBD2 matches at 15 bases. The germline V gene encodes CDR1 LGHNA and CDR2 YNFKEQ. V shed 1 base, J shed 1 base, and the junction held 4 bases outside the gene matches. This CDR3 is built from 18 residues. CDR3 nucleotide sequence: TGTGCCAGCAGCCAAGGGGGGACTAGCGGGGGGTCCCAAGAGACCCAGTACTTC. Translating it yields CASSQGGTSGGSQETQYF.

This clone was detected only a few times. Written as DNA, the CDR3 is TGTGCCAGCAGTGAAGCGGACGGGAACTCCTACGAGCAGTACTTC. Its translation is CASSEADGNSYEQYF. The rearrangement uses TRBV6-1 and TRBJ2-7; D may be TRBD2 (5 bases). Germline values: CDR1 MNHNS, CDR2 SASEGT. Trimming removed 0 bases from V and 0 bases from J, with 9 bases in between. The CDR3 is 15 amino acids.

V gene TRBV7-6 combines with J gene TRBJ2-3; TRBD1 aligns across 7 bases. There are 20 residues in the CDR3. Germline loops: CDR1 SGHVS, CDR2 FNYEAQ. V lost 5 bases, J lost 4 bases, and 24 bases stayed unmatched. DNA for the CDR3: TGTGCCAGCAGCCCCTTACTCCGCCTACGGGGACAGCAGGGGGCAGATACGCAGTATTTT. Amino acid sequence: CASSPLLRLRGQQGADTQYF.

Written as DNA, the CDR3 is TGTGCCAGCAGCGCCCGTTCGGCGGGGGGCATAGATACGCAGTATTTT. Translation gives CASSARSAGGIDTQYF. V usage is TRBV9 and J usage is TRBJ2-3; TRBD2 agrees at 8 bases. J lost 5 bases, V lost 3 bases, and 11 bases had no gene match. The CDR3 covers 16 residues. CDR1 and CDR2 from the germline V gene are SGDLS and YYNGEE.

Only a few counts were recorded for this clone. J is TRBJ2-3 and V is TRBV19; D is undetermined. This CDR3 comprises 13 residues. V lost 7 bases, J lost 3 bases, and 11 bases lay in between. Germline CDR1 LNHDA, CDR2 SQIVND (reference sequence). CDR3 nucleotide sequence: TGTGCCAGTACCTCTTTTGCGACAGATACGCAGTATTTT. The encoded protein is CASTSFATDTQYF.

This rearrangement joins TRBV2 to TRBJ1-5, with a tentative D call TRBD1 (6 bases). V lost 0 bases and J lost 1, with 7 bases in between. The V gene's germline CDR1 is SNHLY and CDR2 FYNNEI. The CDR3 has 15 residues. The CDR3 is CASSEAGQSNQPQHF. The DNA of the CDR3 is TGTGCCAGCAGTGAAGCGGGACAAAGCAATCAGCCCCAGCATTTT.

The chain joins TRBV7-8 to TRBJ1-6; TRBD1 is a possible D gene (5 bases). Trimming shortened V by 5 bases and J by 3 bases, and 11 bases separated the two germline ends. The germline CDR1 and CDR2 sequences are SGHVS and FQNEAQ. CDR3 size: 15 residues. The CDR3 sequence is CASSQETGYNSPLHF. For the CDR3, the DNA is TGTGCCAGCAGCCAGGAAACAGGCTATAATTCACCCCTCCACTTT.

The chain links TRBV19 to TRBJ2-1; TRBD1 agrees at 9 bases. The length of the CDR3 is 14 residues. Unmatched junction bases numbered 10, after V lost 10 bases and J lost 6 bases. Germline V gives CDR1 LNHDA, CDR2 SQIVND (reference sequence). The CDR3 DNA sequence: TGTGCCACTGCCGGGGGACAGGGCGTCAATGAGCAGTTCTTC. It encodes CATAGGQGVNEQFF.

J is TRBJ1-2 and V is TRBV27; 9 nucleotides agree with TRBD1. There are 13 residues in the CDR3. Looked up from germline, CDR1 is MNHEY and CDR2 is SMNVEV (reference sequence). The trim removed 7 bases at V and 3 bases at J, leaving 3 bases unmatched. CDR3 residues: CASKGQGYYGYTF. CDR3 nucleotide sequence: TGTGCCAGCAAGGGACAGGGTTACTATGGCTACACCTTC.

The chain has TRBV27 and TRBJ2-5, with 12 bases that match TRBD2. The CDR3 extends over 18 amino acids. The J segment lost 3 bases and the V segment lost 5 bases, leaving 13 bases of the junction unmatched. Germline V gives CDR1 MNHEY, CDR2 SMNVEV (reference sequence). CDR3 protein: CASSRGGFLAGGKETQYF. CDR3 nucleotides: TGTGCCAGCAGTCGAGGAGGCTTCCTAGCGGGGGGGAAAGAGACCCAGTACTTC.

This chain connects TRBV9 to TRBJ2-7, with TRBD1 matching over 9 bases. Per the germline V gene, CDR1 is SGDLS and CDR2 is YYNGEE. The length of the CDR3 is 15 residues. J lost 5 bases, V lost 1 base, and 7 bases had no gene match. DNA for the CDR3: TGTGCCAGCAGCGTATCCGGGACAGGGCTTGACGAGCAGTACTTC. Protein sequence: CASSVSGTGLDEQYF.

The chain links TRBV30 to TRBJ2-1; TRBD2 matches at 8 bases. This CDR3 is built from 15 residues. V lost 2 bases, J lost 8 bases, and 11 bases stayed unmatched. From germline, CDR1 is GTSNPN and CDR2 SVGIG (reference sequence). The CDR3 protein is CAWSPGGPGGDEQFF. CDR3 bases: TGTGCCTGGAGTCCGGGGGGGCCGGGAGGTGATGAGCAGTTCTTC. Drawing the rest from reference TRBV30 and TRBJ2-1, the complete variable domain is SQTIHQWPATLVQPVGSPLSLECTVEGTSNPNLYWYRQAAGRGLQLLFYSVGIGQISSEVPQNLSASRPQDRQFILSSKKLLLSDSGFYLCAWSPGGPGGDEQFFGPGTRLTVL.

The rearrangement links TRBV7-9 to TRBJ1-1, with 10 bases matching TRBD1. Germline V gives CDR1 SEHNR, CDR2 FQNEAQ (reference sequence). The CDR3 sequence is 16 residues long. Losses at the gene ends were 4 bases for V and 3 bases for J; bases not matched to a gene: 8. CDR3 bases: TGTGCCAGCAGCTCTAGGACAGGGGGAAGAGACACTGAAGCTTTCTTT. As protein: CASSSRTGGRDTEAFF.

J is TRBJ2-2 and V is TRBV5-1; TRBD2 is a possible D gene (5 bases). V lost 3 bases and J lost 5, with 26 bases in between. Per the germline V gene, CDR1 is SGHRS and CDR2 is YFSETQ. The CDR3 spans 19 residues. The CDR3 sequence: CASSSGYGLVGGFTGELFF. In DNA, the CDR3 is TGCGCCAGCAGCTCGGGGTATGGACTGGTAGGAGGATTTACCGGGGAGCTGTTTTTT.

The chain uses TRBV5-1 and TRBJ1-6; 9 nucleotides line up with TRBD1. Germline V gene lookup returns CDR1 SGHRS and CDR2 YFSETQ. Trimming cost V 4 bases and J 6 bases; bases outside gene matches: 2. CDR3 length: 14 residues. The CDR3 bases are TGCGCCAGCAGCGGACAGGGGAGTAATTCACCCCTCCACTTT. Translation gives CASSGQGSNSPLHF.

This rearrangement joins TRBV11-3 to TRBJ2-7; 9 bases align to TRBD1. V trimming: 5 bases; J trimming: 2 bases; junction bases outside the gene matches: 4. Germline CDR1 SGHNT, CDR2 YENEEA. The CDR3 has 14 amino acids. The CDR3: CASSRDRVAYEQYF. CDR3 nucleotides: TGTGCCAGCAGCCGGGACAGGGTCGCCTACGAGCAGTACTTC.

The genes are TRBV28 and TRBJ1-2; maybe TRBD1 (6 bases). Trimming shortened V by 6 bases and J by 0 bases, and 14 bases separated the two germline ends. The CDR3 totals 15 residues. CDR1 and CDR2 (germline): MDHEN, SYDVKM. The CDR3 DNA sequence: TGTGCCAGCAGGCACAGGGCGCTCGCTAACTATGGCTACACCTTC. Protein product: CASRHRALANYGYTF.

The rearrangement uses TRBV19 and TRBJ2-1; D not certain. CDR1 and CDR2 (germline): LNHDA, SQIVND (reference sequence). The ends were cut back, 7 bases at V and 0 bases at J, with 16 bases in the middle. The CDR3 has 16 amino acids. The CDR3 nucleotides read TGTGCCAGTAAAGCCTTGACGGGTAGCTCCTACAATGAGCAGTTCTTC. This translates into CASKALTGSSYNEQFF.

Points on this clone: Distinct nucleotide sequences in the sample also encode this CDR3. This chain connects TRBV12-3 or TRBV12-4 to TRBJ2-5, with TRBD2 as a possible D gene (5 bases). The V gene lost 3 bases and the J gene lost 1 base, with 6 bases spanning the gap. The CDR3 has 13 residues. The CDR3 is CASSFRGQETQYF. The CDR3 nucleotides read TGTGCCAGCAGTTTCCGGGGCCAAGAGACCCAGTACTTC.

The CDR3 sequence is CAISEAGVVEQFF. CDR3 DNA sequence: TGTGCCATCAGTGAGGCGGGAGTCGTGGAGCAGTTCTTC. J is TRBJ2-1 and V is TRBV10-3, with 7 bases fitting TRBD2. V lost 2 bases, J lost 10 bases, and 5 bases stayed unmatched. Germline V lookup: CDR1 ENHRY, CDR2 SYGVKD. CDR3 length equals 13 residues.

As DNA, the CDR3 is TGCGCCAGCAGCTTGGGGACTAGCGGGGGCTCGATTAGCACAGATACGCAGTATTTT. Translation gives CASSLGTSGGSISTDTQYF. The J gene is TRBJ2-3, the V gene TRBV5-1; 13 bases agree with TRBD2. The trim removed 0 bases at V and 0 bases at J, leaving 7 bases unmatched. Per the germline V gene, CDR1 is SGHRS and CDR2 is YFSETQ. The CDR3 spans 19 residues.

The chain uses TRBV19 and TRBJ1-2; 11 nucleotides line up with TRBD1. CDR1 is LNHDA, CDR2 SQIVND, per germline (reference sequence). V lost 0 bases and J lost 8; bases outside the gene matches: 14. The CDR3 consists of 18 residues. This CDR3 reads CASSIDVGGQGASGGYTF. DNA for the CDR3: TGTGCCAGTAGTATAGATGTCGGCGGACAGGGGGCTTCGGGAGGCTACACCTTC.

The J gene is TRBJ2-3, the V gene TRBV10-3, with a possible D match to TRBD1 (6 bases). Trimming took 4 bases from V and 0 from J, leaving 8 bases between them. The CDR3 consists of 14 residues. Germline V gene lookup returns CDR1 ENHRY and CDR2 SYGVKD. The CDR3 is CAISGDTSTDTQYF. The DNA of the CDR3 is TGTGCCATCAGTGGGGACACAAGCACAGATACGCAGTATTTT.

The rearrangement links TRBV19 to TRBJ2-1, with D perhaps TRBD2 (6 bases). V was pared by 8 bases and J by 8 bases, with 13 bases between. This CDR3 contains 12 residues. Germline CDR1 LNHDA, CDR2 SQIVND (reference sequence). The DNA of the CDR3 is TGTGCCAGTTCCTTCTGGGGGGATGAGCAGTTCTTC. Protein sequence: CASSFWGDEQFF.

V usage is TRBV3-1 (or the pseudogene TRBV3-2) and J usage is TRBJ1-2; D gene ambiguous. V was pared by 4 bases and J by 0 bases, with 6 bases between. CDR1 is LGHDT, CDR2 YNNKEL, per germline (reference sequence). The length of the CDR3 is 13 residues. The CDR3 here is CASSPGTNYGYTF. CDR3 nucleotides: TGTGCCAGCAGCCCGGGAACTAACTATGGCTACACCTTC.